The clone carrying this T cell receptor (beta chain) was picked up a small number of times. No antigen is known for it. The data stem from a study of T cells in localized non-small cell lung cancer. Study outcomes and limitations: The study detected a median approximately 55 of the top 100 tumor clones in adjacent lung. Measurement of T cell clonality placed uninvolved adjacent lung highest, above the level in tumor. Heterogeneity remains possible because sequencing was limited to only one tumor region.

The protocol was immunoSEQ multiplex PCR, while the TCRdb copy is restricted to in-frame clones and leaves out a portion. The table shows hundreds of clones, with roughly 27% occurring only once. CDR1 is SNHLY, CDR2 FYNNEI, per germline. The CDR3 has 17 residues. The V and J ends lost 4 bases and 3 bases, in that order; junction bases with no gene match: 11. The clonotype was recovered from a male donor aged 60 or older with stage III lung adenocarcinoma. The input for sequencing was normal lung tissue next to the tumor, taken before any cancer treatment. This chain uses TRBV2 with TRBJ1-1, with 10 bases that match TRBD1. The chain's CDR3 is CASSVFRTGGVDTEAFF. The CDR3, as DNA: TGTGCCAGCAGTGTTTTTCGGACAGGGGGGGTGGACACTGAAGCTTTCTTT.